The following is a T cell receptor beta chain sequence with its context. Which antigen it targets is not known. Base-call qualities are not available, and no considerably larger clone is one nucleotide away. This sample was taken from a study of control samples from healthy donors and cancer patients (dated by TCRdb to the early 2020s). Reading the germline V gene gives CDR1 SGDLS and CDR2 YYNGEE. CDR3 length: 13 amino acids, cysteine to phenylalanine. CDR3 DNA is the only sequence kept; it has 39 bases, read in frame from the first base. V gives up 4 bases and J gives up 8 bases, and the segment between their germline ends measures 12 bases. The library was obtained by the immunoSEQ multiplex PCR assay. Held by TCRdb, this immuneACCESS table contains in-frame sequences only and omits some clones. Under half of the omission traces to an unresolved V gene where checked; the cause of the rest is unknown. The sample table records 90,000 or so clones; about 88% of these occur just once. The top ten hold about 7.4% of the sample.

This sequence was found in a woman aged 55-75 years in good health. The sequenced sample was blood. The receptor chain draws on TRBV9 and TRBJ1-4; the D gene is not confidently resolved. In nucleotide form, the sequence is TGTGCCAGCAGCTCGTATTTTAGGGAAAAACTGTTTTTT. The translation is CASSSYFREKLFF. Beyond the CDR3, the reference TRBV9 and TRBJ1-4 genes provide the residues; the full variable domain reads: DSGVTQTPKHLITATGQRVTLRCSPRSGDLSVYWYQQSLDQGLQFLIQYYNGEERAKGNILERFSAQQFPDLHSELNLSSLELGDSALYFCASSSYFREKLFFGSGTQLSVL.